Presented here are 23 T cell receptor beta chains from one specimen sequenced in a study of blood T cell repertoires in COVID-19. Profiled with immunoSEQ multiplex PCR; TCRdb holds only in-frame clones, not every one. Of over 200,000 clones in the sample, 83% were seen once. Sequenced: peripheral blood. The receptors stem from a man older than 75 with acute or convalescent COVID-19.

The V call is TRBV27, the J call TRBJ1-1; 10 positions agree with TRBD1. After removal of 3 bases from V and 4 bases from J, the junction contained 2 bases not matched to a gene. The CDR3 is 14 residues long. Germline V CDR1 and CDR2: MNHEY, SMNVEV (reference sequence). The CDR3 DNA is TGTGCCAGCAGTTTGGACAGGGGGAGCACTGAAGCTTTCTTT. Its protein is CASSLDRGSTEAFF.

The chain uses TRBV19 and TRBJ1-5, with 7 bases identical to TRBD1. Trimming removed 4 bases from V and 4 bases from J; junction bases left unmatched: 4. Germline CDR1 is LNHDA and CDR2 is SQIVND (reference sequence). The CDR3 has 14 residues. Here the CDR3 reads CASSTPGGNQPQHF. CDR3 DNA: TGTGCCAGTAGTACCCCAGGGGGAAATCAGCCCCAGCATTTT.

V is TRBV18 and J is TRBJ2-3; D call uncertain. Germline CDR1 reads KGHSH; CDR2 reads LQKENI. Trimming cost V 0 bases and J 4 bases, with 8 bases left between them. The CDR3 is made up of 14 amino acids. Here the CDR3 reads CASSPPIRSDTQYF. DNA for the CDR3: TGTGCCAGCTCACCACCTATACGGTCAGATACGCAGTATTTT.

This clone appeared a few times. The rearrangement joins TRBV7-8 to TRBJ2-6; 10 nucleotides match TRBD1. Trimming removed 5 bases from V and 0 bases from J; junction bases left unmatched: 7. Germline values: CDR1 SGHVS, CDR2 FQNEAQ. This CDR3 comprises 18 residues. CDR3 DNA sequence: TGTGCCAGCAGCCTACGACAGGGGGCTATCTCTGGGGCCAACGTCCTGACTTTC. Protein sequence: CASSLRQGAISGANVLTF.

The rearrangement uses TRBV6-5 and TRBJ2-7, with TRBD1 identical over 10 bases. Germline V lookup: CDR1 MNHEY, CDR2 SVGAGI. V lost 6 bases and J lost 0; bases outside the gene matches: 5. The CDR3 runs to 15 residues. CDR3 region: CASSPGTGDSYEQYF. Here the CDR3 DNA reads TGTGCCAGCAGCCCCGGGACAGGGGACTCCTACGAGCAGTACTTC.

The sample holds one count of this clone. J is TRBJ2-3 and V is TRBV29-1, with TRBD2 matching over 10 bases. The germline V gene encodes CDR1 SQVTM and CDR2 ANQGSEA. V shed 7 bases and J 2 bases; nucleotides not matched to a gene: 9. CDR3 length: 15 residues. CDR3 loop: CSAKGSGGPTDTQYF. DNA for the CDR3: TGCAGCGCCAAGGGTAGCGGGGGGCCCACAGATACGCAGTATTTT.

This clone came up a few times. This rearrangement joins TRBV18 to TRBJ1-5; weak D call: TRBD1 (5 bases). V lost 3 bases, J lost 6 bases, and 9 bases lay in between. This CDR3 is 13 amino acids long. Germline V gene data show CDR1 as KGHSH and CDR2 as LQKENI. The CDR3 spells CASSPGLPQPQHF. Written as DNA, the CDR3 is TGTGCCAGCTCACCGGGACTTCCTCAGCCCCAGCATTTT.

The chain has TRBV16 and TRBJ2-4; 7 positions agree with TRBD1. The trim removed 4 bases at V and 9 bases at J, leaving 9 bases unmatched. The CDR3 totals 14 residues. Germline assignment: CDR1 KGHSY and CDR2 FQNENV. The CDR3, as DNA: TGTGCCAGCAGCCTCCGTGACAGGGTCGGCATTCAGTACTTC. Protein sequence: CASSLRDRVGIQYF.

The chain carries TRBV10-3 and TRBJ1-2, with D unresolved. The V end lost 5 bases, the J end lost 0 bases, and 7 bases lay between the germline ends. Germline V CDR1 and CDR2: ENHRY, SYGVKD. The CDR3 runs to 13 residues. DNA for the CDR3: TGTGCCATCAGTTCAGACACTAACTATGGCTACACCTTC. Amino acids: CAISSDTNYGYTF.

This sequence joins TRBV29-1 and TRBJ2-1, with D perhaps TRBD1 (6 bases). This CDR3 comprises 13 residues. V was cut by 6 bases and J by 6 bases, with 15 bases left in between. Germline loops: CDR1 SQVTM, CDR2 ANQGSEA. The CDR3 reads CSVARTVGNEQFF. CDR3 nucleotides: TGCAGCGTCGCAAGGACAGTGGGCAATGAGCAGTTCTTC.

The V and J genes are TRBV6-6 and TRBJ1-1; a possible D gene is TRBD1 (6 bases). Germline V CDR1 and CDR2: MNHNY, SVGAGI (reference sequence). The ends were cut back, 1 base at V and 6 bases at J, with 9 bases in the middle. CDR3 length equals 13 residues. The chain's CDR3 is CASSYLGGPEAFF. For the CDR3, the DNA is TGTGCCAGCAGTTACTTGGGGGGGCCTGAAGCTTTCTTT.

The V gene is TRBV11-2, the J gene TRBJ2-3, with 7 bases that match TRBD1. CDR3 length equals 15 residues. The germline V gene has CDR1 SGHAT and CDR2 FQNNGV. With 1 base clipped from V and 6 bases from J, the junction kept 7 bases outside the gene matches. CDR3 nucleotides: TGTGCCAGCAGCTTAGGCCCCTGGGGACAGGATACGCAGTATTTT. Translation gives CASSLGPWGQDTQYF.

This clone was found once. This chain connects TRBV6-1 to TRBJ2-3; D remains unclear. Looked up from germline, CDR1 is MNHNS and CDR2 is SASEGT. CDR3 size: 16 residues. V was pared by 4 bases and J by 4 bases, with 18 bases between. The CDR3 bases are TGTGCCAGCAGTGCCTCAGGCCGTCCTCGCCCAGATACGCAGTATTTT. This encodes CASSASGRPRPDTQYF.

The genes are TRBV7-9 and TRBJ2-2, with D possibly matching TRBD1 (5 bases). The germline gives CDR1 SEHNR, CDR2 FQNEAQ (reference sequence). Trimming shortened V by 2 bases and J by 2 bases, and 12 bases separated the two germline ends. The CDR3 sequence is 16 residues long. In DNA, the CDR3 is TGTGCCAGCAGCTTATCGGGCAGGGCAAACACCGGGGAGCTGTTTTTT. It yields the protein CASSLSGRANTGELFF.

Written as DNA, the CDR3 is TGTGCCAGCAGCTCAGGCAGCCAGGGCACTGAGCAGTTCTTC. This sequence encodes CASSSGSQGTEQFF. The rearrangement uses TRBV7-7 and TRBJ2-1; D possibly corresponds to TRBD1 (5 bases). The CDR3 runs to 14 residues. Trimming took 4 bases from V and 9 from J, leaving 16 bases between them. CDR1 and CDR2 (germline): SSHAT, FNYEAQ (reference sequence).

This chain uses TRBV6-5 with TRBJ2-7, with TRBD2 identical over 10 bases. The J segment lost 6 bases and the V segment lost 6 bases, leaving 5 bases of the junction unmatched. The length of the CDR3 is 13 residues. CDR1 MNHEY and CDR2 SVGAGI come from the germline V gene. This chain's CDR3 is CASRAGGGGEQYF. CDR3 coding DNA: TGTGCCAGCAGAGCGGGAGGGGGAGGCGAGCAGTACTTC.

The chain uses TRBV9 and TRBJ2-5; possibly TRBD1 for D (5 bases). The CDR3 totals 15 residues. V lost 0 bases, J lost 0 bases, and 9 bases lay in between. Per germline, CDR1 SGDLS and CDR2 YYNGEE. The CDR3 DNA sequence: TGTGCCAGCAGCGTAGAGGGCAGGGACCAAGAGACCCAGTACTTC. This translates into CASSVEGRDQETQYF.

V usage is TRBV5-1 and J usage is TRBJ2-7; a possible D gene is TRBD2 (6 bases). Trimming took 2 bases from V and 6 from J, leaving 15 bases between them. Looked up from germline, CDR1 is SGHRS and CDR2 is YFSETQ. The CDR3 contains 14 residues. The CDR3 protein is CASSFRAYGGEQYF. The CDR3 DNA sequence: TGCGCCAGCAGCTTCCGAGCCTACGGGGGCGAGCAGTACTTC.

The sample holds one count of this clone. The chain joins TRBV27 to TRBJ1-2; D is unresolved. The CDR3 contains 14 residues. Germline CDR1 reads MNHEY; CDR2 reads SMNVEV (reference sequence). V lost 3 bases and J 4 bases, leaving 12 bases between the germline ends. CDR3 DNA sequence: TGTGCCAGCAGTTTGCGCGGCAGCCCCTATGGCTACACCTTC. This gives the protein CASSLRGSPYGYTF.

This chain links TRBV27 with TRBJ1-5, with 7 bases aligning to TRBD1. Germline values: CDR1 MNHEY, CDR2 SMNVEV (reference sequence). V was clipped by 6 bases and J by 6 bases; unmatched bases: 17. The CDR3 is 17 residues long. CDR3 amino acids: CASSHTRTGVVSQPQHF. The DNA for the CDR3 is TGTGCCAGCAGCCATACCCGAACAGGGGTAGTAAGTCAGCCCCAGCATTTT.

The CDR3 DNA reads as TGTGCCAGCAGCCCCGGGACAGGGGTTTCACCCCTCCACTTT. It translates to CASSPGTGVSPLHF. The J gene is TRBJ1-6, the V gene TRBV9, with TRBD1 identical over 10 bases. Unmatched junction bases numbered 4, after V lost 4 bases and J lost 9 bases. Looked up from germline, CDR1 is SGDLS and CDR2 is YYNGEE. The CDR3 is made up of 14 amino acids.

The V and J genes are TRBV19 and TRBJ1-1; 7 bases are a match to TRBD1. V dropped 4 bases and J dropped 7; count of bases not matched to a gene: 6. This CDR3 region has 13 residues. The germline gives CDR1 LNHDA, CDR2 SQIVND (reference sequence). The CDR3 reads CASSNQGQYEAFF. As DNA, the CDR3 is TGTGCCAGTAGTAACCAGGGACAGTATGAAGCTTTCTTT. Using reference TRBV19 and TRBJ1-1 for the parts outside the CDR3, the full variable domain is DGGITQSPKYLFRKEGQNVTLSCEQNLNHDAMYWYRQDPGQGLRLIYYSQIVNDFQKGDIAEGYSVSREKKESFPLTVTSAQKNPTAFYLCASSNQGQYEAFFGQGTRLTVV.

The CDR3 nucleotides read TGTGCCAGCAGCTTGGACAGGGAGTACAATGAGCAGTTCTTC. The encoded protein is CASSLDREYNEQFF. This chain uses TRBV5-4 with TRBJ2-1; possibly TRBD1 for D (6 bases). The germline V gene has CDR1 SGHNT and CDR2 YYREEE (reference sequence). The CDR3 is made up of 14 amino acids. Trimming removed 0 bases at V and 4 bases at J, with 8 bases between.